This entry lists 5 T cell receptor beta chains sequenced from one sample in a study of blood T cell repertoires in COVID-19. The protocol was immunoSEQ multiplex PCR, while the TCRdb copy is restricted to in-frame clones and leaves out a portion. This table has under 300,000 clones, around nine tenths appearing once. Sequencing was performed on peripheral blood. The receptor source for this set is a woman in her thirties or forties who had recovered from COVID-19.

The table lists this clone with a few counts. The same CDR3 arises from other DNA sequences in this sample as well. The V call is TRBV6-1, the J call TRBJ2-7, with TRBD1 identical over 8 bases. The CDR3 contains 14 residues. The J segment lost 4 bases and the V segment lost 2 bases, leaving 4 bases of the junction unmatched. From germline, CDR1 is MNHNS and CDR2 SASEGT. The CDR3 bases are TGTGCCAGCAGTGAAAGAGGACAGGGTTACGAGCAGTACTTC. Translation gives CASSERGQGYEQYF.

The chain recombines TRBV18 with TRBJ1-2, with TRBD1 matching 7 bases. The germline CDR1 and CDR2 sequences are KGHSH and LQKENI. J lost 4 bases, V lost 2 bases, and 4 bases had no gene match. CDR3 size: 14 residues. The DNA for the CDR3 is TGTGCCAGCTCACCAAAGGGACAGATCTATGGCTACACCTTC. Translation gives CASSPKGQIYGYTF.

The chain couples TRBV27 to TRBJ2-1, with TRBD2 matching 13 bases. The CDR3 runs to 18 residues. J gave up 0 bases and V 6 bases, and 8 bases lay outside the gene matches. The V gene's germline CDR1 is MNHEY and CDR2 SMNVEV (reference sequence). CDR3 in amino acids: CASRAGLAGEGSYNEQFF. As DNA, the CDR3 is TGTGCCAGCAGGGCCGGACTAGCGGGAGAGGGCTCCTACAATGAGCAGTTCTTC.

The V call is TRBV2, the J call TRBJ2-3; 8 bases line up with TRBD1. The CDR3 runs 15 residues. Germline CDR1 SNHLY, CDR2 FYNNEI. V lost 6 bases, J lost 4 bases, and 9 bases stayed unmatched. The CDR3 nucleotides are TGTGCCAGCAGGCCCTTACAGGGGGTCGCAGATACGCAGTATTTT. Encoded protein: CASRPLQGVADTQYF.

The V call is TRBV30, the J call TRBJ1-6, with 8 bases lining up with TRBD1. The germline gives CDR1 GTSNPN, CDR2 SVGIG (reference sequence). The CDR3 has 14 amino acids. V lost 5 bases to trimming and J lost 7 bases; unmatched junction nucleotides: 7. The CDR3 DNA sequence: TGTGCCTGGTCTCAGGACAGGGTCAATTCACCCCTCCACTTT. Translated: CAWSQDRVNSPLHF.